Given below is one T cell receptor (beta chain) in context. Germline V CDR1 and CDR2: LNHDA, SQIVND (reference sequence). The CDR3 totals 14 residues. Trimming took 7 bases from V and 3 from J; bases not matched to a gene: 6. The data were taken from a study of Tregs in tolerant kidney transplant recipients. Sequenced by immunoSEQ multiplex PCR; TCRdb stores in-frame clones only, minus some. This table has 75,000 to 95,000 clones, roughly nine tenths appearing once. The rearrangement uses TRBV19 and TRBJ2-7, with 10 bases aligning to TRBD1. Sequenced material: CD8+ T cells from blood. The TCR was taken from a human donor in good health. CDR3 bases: TGTGCCAGTACCTGGGGGACAGGGGACTACGAGCAGTACTTC. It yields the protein CASTWGTGDYEQYF.